The 14 T cell receptor beta chains in this list originate from one sample, sequenced in a study of T cell responses to AZD1222 COVID-19 vaccine. Here immunoSEQ multiplex PCR was the method, and the copy in TCRdb shows in-frame clones only, minus some. The sample shows roughly 200,000 clones, 85% to 90% of them seen only once. Sample: peripheral blood, taken on day 0 of AZD1222 vaccination. The receptors stem from an adult in good health.

This chain connects TRBV5-1 to TRBJ2-7, with D unresolved. Germline assignment: CDR1 SGHRS and CDR2 YFSETQ. V gave up 4 bases and J gave up 2 bases, with 16 bases separating them. This CDR3 contains 15 residues. CDR3 residues: CASSVGSGFTYEQYF. Here the CDR3 DNA reads TGCGCCAGCAGCGTTGGGTCAGGTTTTACCTACGAGCAGTACTTC.

The V call is TRBV9, the J call TRBJ1-6; 7 nucleotides line up with TRBD1. In germline, CDR1 is SGDLS, CDR2 YYNGEE. The CDR3 extends over 15 amino acids. V lost 4 bases and J lost 6; bases outside the gene matches: 7. CDR3 region: CASSTRDRTNSPLHF. For the CDR3, the DNA is TGTGCCAGCAGCACCCGGGACAGAACTAATTCACCCCTCCACTTT.

The V and J genes are TRBV5-5 and TRBJ1-1; no clear D. CDR3 length: 12 amino acids. Trimming removed 5 bases at V and 6 bases at J, with 11 bases between. In germline, CDR1 is SGHKS, CDR2 YYEKEE (reference sequence). The CDR3 protein is CASSPTWPEAFF. The CDR3 region has the DNA TGTGCCAGCAGTCCTACTTGGCCTGAAGCTTTCTTT.

The J gene is TRBJ2-7, the V gene TRBV7-2; no clear D gene. The CDR3 has 15 amino acids. V lost 1 base and J 0 bases, leaving 10 bases between the germline ends. Germline-derived CDR1 and CDR2 are SGHTA and FQGNSA. CDR3 in DNA: TGTGCCAGCAGCTTAGGGGGTCGGAGCTCCTACGAGCAGTACTTC. Its protein is CASSLGGRSSYEQYF.

The chain combines TRBV30 with TRBJ1-1, with D maybe TRBD1 (5 bases). Germline V gene sequence: CDR1 GTSNPN, CDR2 SVGIG (reference sequence). V lost 3 bases to trimming and J lost 9 bases, with 17 bases between them. The CDR3 runs to 13 residues. The CDR3 here is CAWSSAGGWKAFF. Here the CDR3 DNA reads TGTGCCTGGAGCTCGGCGGGGGGTTGGAAAGCTTTCTTT.

The chain recombines TRBV7-8 with TRBJ1-5; weak D call: TRBD1 (5 bases). The CDR3 consists of 16 residues. The V and J ends lost 5 bases and 0 bases respectively, with 14 bases between them. From germline, CDR1 is SGHVS and CDR2 FQNEAQ. This CDR3 reads CASSHFGGGSNQPQHF. The CDR3 DNA reads TGTGCCAGCAGCCATTTCGGGGGGGGTAGCAATCAGCCCCAGCATTTT.

This rearrangement joins TRBV6-5 to TRBJ1-1; weak D call: TRBD1 (5 bases). V shed 3 bases and J shed 3 bases, with 8 bases lying between them. The CDR3 is made up of 13 amino acids. The germline gives CDR1 MNHEY, CDR2 SVGAGI. The CDR3 loop is CASSYRGYTEAFF. In DNA form, the CDR3 reads TGTGCCAGCAGTTATCGGGGGTACACTGAAGCTTTCTTT.

The V call is TRBV5-1, the J call TRBJ1-6; possible D gene TRBD1, 5 bases. Germline assignment: CDR1 SGHRS and CDR2 YFSETQ. The CDR3 consists of 15 residues. Trimming removed 0 bases at V and 9 bases at J, with 13 bases between. The CDR3 here is CASSLEPFGGSPLHF. In nucleotides, the CDR3 is TGCGCCAGCAGCTTGGAGCCCTTCGGGGGTTCACCCCTCCACTTT.

The chain carries TRBV28 and TRBJ2-7; 9 bases are a match to TRBD1. Germline assignment: CDR1 MDHEN and CDR2 SYDVKM. The junction had 6 bases not matched to a gene; V was cut back by 6 bases and J by 0 bases. The CDR3 has 15 amino acids. CDR3 nucleotides: TGTGCCAGCAGCCCGGGACAGGGCCTCTCCTACGAGCAGTACTTC. This encodes CASSPGQGLSYEQYF.

J is TRBJ1-1 and V is TRBV5-1; D call uncertain. Germline loops: CDR1 SGHRS, CDR2 YFSETQ. Trimming shortened V by 0 bases and J by 5 bases, and 11 bases separated the two germline ends. The length of the CDR3 is 14 residues. CDR3 protein: CASSLDSGVTEAFF. For the CDR3, the DNA is TGCGCCAGCAGCTTGGATTCCGGGGTGACTGAAGCTTTCTTT.

The chain links TRBV4-1 to TRBJ2-5; D remains ambiguous. V lost 4 bases and J lost 5, with 5 bases in between. The CDR3 loop spans 11 amino acids. CDR1 is MGHRA and CDR2 is YSYEKL in the germline V gene. The CDR3 protein is CASSLGETQYF. CDR3 DNA sequence: TGCGCCAGCAGCCTCGGGGAGACCCAGTACTTC.

J is TRBJ2-2 and V is TRBV7-2, with D possibly matching TRBD2 (6 bases). The ends were cut back, 4 bases at V and 6 bases at J, with 9 bases in the middle. The CDR3 loop spans 13 amino acids. The germline gives CDR1 SGHTA, CDR2 FQGNSA. Written as DNA, the CDR3 is TGTGCCAGCAGCTCGGACTATTCCGGGGAGCTGTTTTTT. Translation: CASSSDYSGELFF.

The chain recombines TRBV7-9 with TRBJ2-7; TRBD1 agrees at 10 bases. This CDR3 has 14 residues. With 5 bases clipped from V and 5 bases from J, the junction kept 6 bases outside the gene matches. Per the germline V gene, CDR1 is SEHNR and CDR2 is FQNEAQ (reference sequence). CDR3 protein: CASSLWDRGHEQYF. The CDR3 DNA follows: TGTGCCAGCAGCCTCTGGGACAGGGGCCACGAGCAGTACTTC.

In its sample, this clone was seen a few times. This sequence joins TRBV6-5 and TRBJ1-3, with D perhaps matching TRBD1 (5 bases). V lost 4 bases to trimming and J lost 4 bases, with 8 bases between them. This CDR3 has 13 amino acids. Germline CDR1 MNHEY, CDR2 SVGAGI. CDR3 sequence: CASSLTEGNTIYF. As DNA, the CDR3 is TGTGCCAGCAGTTTGACAGAAGGAAACACCATATATTTT.